The 30 T cell receptor beta chains listed next were all sequenced from one sample in a study of brain T cells in children with intractable seizures. Produced via immunoSEQ multiplex PCR; TCRdb's table is partial and in-frame only. The top ten clones hold around 24% of a sample with about 80,000 clones, around 91% of them seen once. The specimen comprised peripheral blood, sampled at surgery. These receptors came from a girl aged 2 to 9 with Rasmussen encephalitis and intractable seizures.

The V and J genes are TRBV19 and TRBJ1-5; a possible D gene is TRBD1 (6 bases). The CDR3 contains 16 residues. Germline CDR1 is LNHDA and CDR2 is SQIVND (reference sequence). V lost 8 bases and J lost 1, with 18 bases in between. The CDR3 reads CASRYREASSNQPQHF. The CDR3 bases are TGTGCCAGTCGGTACAGGGAGGCGAGCAGCAATCAGCCCCAGCATTTT.

J is TRBJ1-1 and V is TRBV5-6; 7 nucleotides line up with TRBD1. CDR1 SGHDT and CDR2 YYEEEE come from the germline V gene. The CDR3 extends over 16 amino acids. Trimming at V came to 3 bases and at J to 10 bases, leaving 18 bases not matched to a gene. CDR3 sequence: CASSWGDRATVGRAFF. Written as DNA, the CDR3 is TGTGCCAGCAGCTGGGGCGACAGGGCAACCGTGGGTCGAGCTTTCTTT.

V is TRBV6-5 and J is TRBJ1-2, with TRBD1 identical over 8 bases. Looked up from germline, CDR1 is MNHEY and CDR2 is SVGAGI. J gave up 2 bases and V 6 bases, and 8 bases lay outside the gene matches. The CDR3 runs to 15 residues. CDR3 residues: CASRDLQGVNYGYTF. The DNA for the CDR3 is TGTGCCAGCAGGGATTTACAGGGGGTCAACTATGGCTACACCTTC.

This rearrangement joins TRBV27 to TRBJ1-1; 8 nucleotides agree with TRBD1. Losses at the gene ends were 4 bases for V and 1 base for J; bases not matched to a gene: 5. This CDR3 contains 15 residues. Germline values: CDR1 MNHEY, CDR2 SMNVEV (reference sequence). CDR3: CASSYSDRGNTEAFF. DNA of the CDR3: TGTGCCAGCAGTTACTCCGACAGGGGGAACACTGAAGCTTTCTTT.

The chain recombines TRBV20-1 with TRBJ1-6; D remains unclear. CDR3 length equals 11 residues. The V gene lost 3 bases and the J gene lost 12 bases, with 9 bases spanning the gap. The germline gives CDR1 DFQATT, CDR2 SNEGSKA (reference sequence). The CDR3 DNA reads TGCAGTGCTAGTGCCAGTGGACCCCTCCACTTT. This sequence encodes CSASASGPLHF.

Here the CDR3 reads CASSRSRVRNTGELFF. As DNA, the CDR3 is TGTGCCAGCAGCCGCTCTAGGGTTCGGAACACCGGGGAGCTGTTTTTT. The chain carries TRBV7-3 and TRBJ2-2, with no clear D. This CDR3 spans 16 amino acids. V was trimmed by 5 bases and J by 1 base, leaving 14 bases between them. Germline CDR1 reads SGHTA; CDR2 reads FQGTGA.

V and J are TRBV2 and TRBJ1-1; maybe TRBD1 (5 bases). The CDR3 extends over 13 amino acids. Trimming removed 0 bases at V and 10 bases at J, with 12 bases between. Germline values: CDR1 SNHLY, CDR2 FYNNEI. The CDR3 region is CASSEARGGGAFF. CDR3 bases: TGTGCCAGCAGTGAAGCGCGGGGGGGTGGAGCTTTCTTT.

V gene TRBV30 combines with J gene TRBJ2-3; D is perhaps TRBD2 (6 bases). The V gene lost 3 bases and the J gene lost 0 bases, with 16 bases spanning the gap. The CDR3 extends over 16 amino acids. Germline V gene data show CDR1 as GTSNPN and CDR2 as SVGIG (reference sequence). CDR3 loop: CAWRKTPSDSTDTQYF. CDR3 sequence (DNA): TGTGCCTGGAGGAAGACGCCTAGCGATAGCACAGATACGCAGTATTTT.

This chain links TRBV30 with TRBJ1-6, with D possibly matching TRBD1 (5 bases). The length of the CDR3 is 14 residues. V was clipped by 4 bases and J by 2 bases, with 9 bases between them. Germline-derived CDR1 and CDR2 are GTSNPN and SVGIG (reference sequence). CDR3 region: CAWNRGTYNSPLHF. CDR3 coding DNA: TGTGCCTGGAATAGGGGAACCTATAATTCACCCCTCCACTTT. Based on the CDR3 plus reference TRBV30 and TRBJ1-6, the full variable domain is SQTIHQWPATLVQPVGSPLSLECTVEGTSNPNLYWYRQAAGRGLQLLFYSVGIGQISSEVPQNLSASRPQDRQFILSSKKLLLSDSGFYLCAWNRGTYNSPLHFGNGTRLTVT.

The rearrangement joins TRBV2 to TRBJ2-7; D possibly corresponds to TRBD1 (5 bases). CDR1 SNHLY and CDR2 FYNNEI come from the germline V gene. The CDR3 has 13 amino acids. The V end lost 6 bases, the J end lost 0 bases, and 9 bases lay between the germline ends. CDR3 in amino acids: CASRTASSYEQYF. The CDR3 region has the DNA TGTGCCAGCAGGACAGCGTCCTCCTACGAGCAGTACTTC.

V and J are TRBV7-8 and TRBJ2-7; 7 bases are a match to TRBD1. V lost 3 bases and J lost 3; bases outside the gene matches: 5. Germline loops: CDR1 SGHVS, CDR2 FQNEAQ. CDR3 size: 14 residues. CDR3 bases: TGTGCCAGCAGCTTCACCGGGACAGTCTACGAGCAGTACTTC. Translation gives CASSFTGTVYEQYF.

The CDR3 DNA is TGTGCCAGCAGTGCACGGAACACCGGGGAGCTGTTTTTT. Its translation is CASSARNTGELFF. The rearrangement links TRBV2 to TRBJ2-2; no firm D call. The germline V gene has CDR1 SNHLY and CDR2 FYNNEI. This CDR3 has 13 residues. V dropped 4 bases and J dropped 1 base, with 4 bases sitting between them.

This clone was seen a single time. The chain is built from TRBV1 and TRBJ1-5. TRBV1 is deemed a pseudogene. The CDR3 spans 10 residues. This CDR3 reads CTSGNQPQHF. In DNA form, the CDR3 reads TGCACCAGCGGTAATCAGCCCCAGCATTTT.

The gene calls are TRBV7-9 and TRBJ1-2; D is uncertain. The germline gives CDR1 SEHNR, CDR2 FQNEAQ (reference sequence). This CDR3 has 11 amino acids. Deletions cut 2 bases from V and 13 bases from J, with 11 bases between. In DNA, the CDR3 is TGTGCCAGCAGCTTACCGCCCGGTCTCACCTTC. The encoded protein is CASSLPPGLTF.

The chain joins TRBV14 to TRBJ1-2; 9 nucleotides match TRBD1. Germline CDR1 and CDR2: SGHDN and FVKESK. V lost 5 bases to trimming and J lost 6 bases; unmatched junction nucleotides: 10. This CDR3 comprises 15 residues. The CDR3 reads CASSSRDREDHGYTF. The DNA of the CDR3 is TGTGCCAGCAGCTCCCGGGACAGGGAGGACCATGGCTACACCTTC.

J is TRBJ2-1 and V is TRBV7-3; D may be TRBD1 (6 bases). Germline CDR1 SGHTA, CDR2 FQGTGA. The CDR3 length is 14 residues. The germline V and J ends were trimmed by 2 bases and 5 bases, with 10 bases remaining between them. As DNA, the CDR3 is TGTGCCAGCAGCTTATCCGGACAGAACAATGAGCAGTTCTTC. Its translation is CASSLSGQNNEQFF.

This chain links TRBV5-1 with TRBJ2-6; perhaps TRBD1 as D (6 bases). The germline V and J ends were trimmed by 6 bases and 1 base, with 14 bases remaining between them. Germline V gene data show CDR1 as SGHRS and CDR2 as YFSETQ. CDR3 length: 16 amino acids. The DNA for the CDR3 is TGCGCCAGCACCCCGACAGGCCTATCTGGGGCCAACGTCCTGACTTTC. This gives the protein CASTPTGLSGANVLTF. Using reference TRBV5-1 and TRBJ2-6 for the parts outside the CDR3, the full variable domain is KAGVTQTPRYLIKTRGQQVTLSCSPISGHRSVSWYQQTPGQGLQFLFEYFSETQRNKGNFPGRFSGRQFSNSRSEMNVSTLELGDSALYLCASTPTGLSGANVLTFGAGSRLTVL.

A single count supports this clone. The chain joins TRBV27 to TRBJ2-1; perhaps TRBD1 as D (5 bases). From germline, CDR1 is MNHEY and CDR2 SMNVEV (reference sequence). Trimming pared 3 bases from V and 8 bases from J, leaving 20 bases between. The CDR3 extends over 16 amino acids. In DNA, the CDR3 is TGTGCCAGCAGTTTTTGGTCAAGGGGCGCATTGCATGAGCAGTTCTTC. Its translation: CASSFWSRGALHEQFF.

V usage is TRBV10-3 and J usage is TRBJ2-7, with TRBD1 matching 7 bases. V was pared by 1 base and J by 2 bases, with 11 bases of the junction left unmatched. Germline assignment: CDR1 ENHRY and CDR2 SYGVKD. The CDR3 extends over 17 amino acids. The CDR3 region has the DNA TGTGCCATCAGTGAGTTAGGGGGCCTAGATGCCGCCTACGAGCAGTACTTC. As protein: CAISELGGLDAAYEQYF.

This clone has just one count. CDR3 sequence reads: CASSPRAQANYGYTF. CDR3 DNA: TGTGCCAGCTCACCGCGGGCCCAAGCTAACTATGGCTACACCTTC. This rearrangement joins TRBV18 to TRBJ1-2; D gene ambiguous. V was clipped by 3 bases and J by 0 bases, with 11 bases between them. The germline V gene encodes CDR1 KGHSH and CDR2 LQKENI. This CDR3 has 15 amino acids. The variable domain in full, with the rest retrieved from reference TRBV18 and TRBJ1-2, is NAGVMQNPRHLVRRRGQEARLRCSPMKGHSHVYWYRQLPEEGLKFMVYLQKENIIDESGMPKERFSAEFPKEGPSILRIQQVVRGDSAAYFCASSPRAQANYGYTFGSGTRLTVV.

The chain is built from TRBV10-3 and TRBJ2-2; perhaps TRBD1 as D (6 bases). The V end lost 4 bases, the J end lost 3 bases, and 12 bases lay between the germline ends. The CDR3 spans 15 residues. Germline loops: CDR1 ENHRY, CDR2 SYGVKD. CDR3 sequence reads: CAISAGAKDTGELFF. The CDR3 DNA sequence: TGTGCCATCAGTGCAGGGGCGAAGGACACCGGGGAGCTGTTTTTT.

The V and J genes are TRBV5-4 and TRBJ2-2; 12 bases line up with TRBD1. The germline gives CDR1 SGHNT, CDR2 YYREEE (reference sequence). V was pared by 5 bases and J by 3 bases, with 8 bases of the junction left unmatched. The CDR3 runs to 17 residues. CDR3 in amino acids: CASRRGGTGGDTGELFF. The CDR3 region has the DNA TGTGCCAGCAGGAGAGGGGGGACAGGGGGCGACACCGGGGAGCTGTTTTTT.

The table lists this clone with a count of one. V is TRBV25-1 and J is TRBJ1-2, with D hard to call. The CDR3 runs to 12 residues. CDR1 and CDR2 from the germline V gene are MGHDK and SYGVNS. Deletions cut 1 base from V and 8 bases from J, with 8 bases between. As DNA, the CDR3 is TGTGCCAGCAGTGAATGGAGGGTAGGCTACACCTTC. It encodes CASSEWRVGYTF.

The rearrangement joins TRBV19 to TRBJ2-2; tentative D call: TRBD2 (6 bases). The CDR3 covers 15 residues. Germline CDR1 LNHDA, CDR2 SQIVND (reference sequence). Trimming took 3 bases from V and 5 from J, leaving 13 bases between them. The CDR3 coding sequence is TGTGCCAGTAGTATGGAGGACTACCTAACCGGGGAGCTGTTTTTT. Encoded protein: CASSMEDYLTGELFF.

This sequence joins TRBV2 and TRBJ2-3; D possibly corresponds to TRBD1 (5 bases). The CDR3 covers 12 residues. Germline V gives CDR1 SNHLY, CDR2 FYNNEI. The ends were cut back, 6 bases at V and 4 bases at J, with 8 bases in the middle. The CDR3 region is CASRKGADTQYF. CDR3 in DNA: TGTGCCAGCAGGAAAGGGGCAGATACGCAGTATTTT.

The rearrangement uses TRBV20-1 and TRBJ1-1, with a weak D call TRBD1 (5 bases). Trimming removed 3 bases from V and 1 base from J, with 9 bases in between. From germline, CDR1 is DFQATT and CDR2 SNEGSKA (reference sequence). The CDR3 has 13 amino acids. The CDR3 protein is CSASIGGNTEAFF. For the CDR3, the DNA is TGCAGTGCTAGTATCGGGGGGAACACTGAAGCTTTCTTT.

This rearrangement joins TRBV6-9 to TRBJ2-4; D uncertain. The germline V gene has CDR1 MNHGY and CDR2 SVAAGI. The CDR3 is 15 amino acids. V was trimmed by 10 bases and J by 2 bases, leaving 18 bases between them. CDR3 DNA sequence: TGTGCCACCACTTCTAGGGCAACCTCCAAAAACATTCAGTACTTC. Its translation is CATTSRATSKNIQYF.

The J gene is TRBJ1-1, the V gene TRBV24-1; D is undetermined. The CDR3 runs 13 residues. Trimming stripped 9 bases from V and 0 bases from J, with 10 bases between. Germline CDR1 and CDR2: KGHDR and SFDVKD. CDR3 coding DNA: TGTGCCACCCAGGCCAAAATGAACACTGAAGCTTTCTTT. It is translated as CATQAKMNTEAFF.

The J gene is TRBJ2-5, the V gene TRBV25-1, with 7 nucleotides matching TRBD2. Germline CDR1 MGHDK, CDR2 SYGVNS. The trim removed 3 bases at V and 4 bases at J, leaving 2 bases unmatched. The CDR3 is 13 amino acids. The CDR3 sequence is CASSEAGVETQYF. CDR3 DNA: TGTGCCAGCAGTGAGGCGGGAGTAGAGACCCAGTACTTC.

This chain uses TRBV19 with TRBJ2-7; tentative D call: TRBD1 (6 bases). V was trimmed by 3 bases and J by 3 bases, leaving 15 bases between them. Germline V CDR1 and CDR2: LNHDA, SQIVND (reference sequence). The CDR3 totals 15 residues. CDR3 amino acids: CASSMMPGDRYEQYF. DNA for the CDR3: TGTGCCAGTAGTATGATGCCAGGGGACCGCTACGAGCAGTACTTC.